The present TCR beta chain was sequenced within a study of control samples from healthy donors and cancer patients. Losses at the gene ends were 4 bases for V and 4 bases for J; bases not matched to a gene: 4. CDR1 and CDR2 from the germline V gene are MRHNA and SNTAGT. This CDR3 contains 15 residues. Method: immunoSEQ multiplex PCR; TCRdb's copy keeps in-frame clones and lacks some. The sample has roughly 83,000 clones, roughly four fifths seen once. The sequence was obtained from a woman aged 55-70 years in good health. The chain combines TRBV6-4 with TRBJ2-2, with 9 bases that match TRBD2. The source material was blood. CDR3 region: CASSVAGDGTGELFF. The CDR3 DNA is TGTGCCAGCAGTGTAGCGGGAGACGGCACCGGGGAGCTGTTTTTT.